Below are 32 T cell receptor beta chains sequenced from a single sample in a study of OX40 agonist ivuxolimab in advanced cancers. Library method: the immunoSEQ multiplex PCR assay. TCRdb limited this immuneACCESS table to in-frame rearrangements with V and J called. A share of clones is missing; checked studies link under half to unresolved V genes, and the rest is unexplained. The sample includes tens of thousands of clones, with roughly 91% observed a single time. The top ten clonotypes cover 0.45% to 0.6% of the sample. The sequences come from CD4+ or CD8+ T cells sorted from blood, collected in a trial of the OX40 agonist ivuxolimab. All receptors derive from an adult with an advanced solid tumor such as melanoma, head and neck, liver or kidney cancer.

This clone was counted once. The chain employs TRBV19 and TRBJ2-7, with 9 bases matching TRBD2. Germline loops: CDR1 LNHDA, CDR2 SQIVND (reference sequence). J lost 0 bases, V lost 6 bases, and 6 bases had no gene match. The CDR3 loop spans 15 amino acids. Here the CDR3 reads CASSLQTSGSYEQYF. In DNA form, the CDR3 reads TGTGCCAGTAGCCTCCAGACTAGCGGCTCCTACGAGCAGTACTTC.

The sample holds one count of this clone. This chain links TRBV28 with TRBJ1-5; 8 bases line up with TRBD1. The CDR3 totals 15 residues. V dropped 5 bases and J dropped 6; count of bases not matched to a gene: 9. Germline CDR1 reads MDHEN; CDR2 reads SYDVKM. The CDR3 reads CASSRYTGGTQPQHF. The CDR3 DNA is TGTGCCAGCAGTAGGTATACAGGGGGGACTCAGCCCCAGCATTTT. Drawing the rest from reference TRBV28 and TRBJ1-5, the complete variable domain is DVKVTQSSRYLVKRTGEKVFLECVQDMDHENMFWYRQDPGLGLRLIYFSYDVKMKEKGDIPEGYSVSREKKERFSLILESASTNQTSMYLCASSRYTGGTQPQHFGDGTRLSIL.

Written as DNA, the CDR3 is TGTGCCAGCAGCTTGCCCATGGGGAACACTGAAGCTTTCTTT. Protein sequence: CASSLPMGNTEAFF. The V call is TRBV5-5, the J call TRBJ1-1; no clear D gene. The CDR3 runs 14 residues. The germline V gene has CDR1 SGHKS and CDR2 YYEKEE (reference sequence). Trimming removed 1 base from V and 1 base from J, with 8 bases in between.

The V call is TRBV6-6, the J call TRBJ2-3, with D possibly being TRBD2 (6 bases). CDR3 size: 14 residues. Germline V gives CDR1 MNHNY, CDR2 SVGAGI (reference sequence). Deletions cut 6 bases from V and 11 bases from J, with 21 bases between. The CDR3 coding sequence is TGTGCCAGCAGGGTTTCCGGGGGACGCTTGAAGCAGTATTTT. Translation: CASRVSGGRLKQYF.

About this clone: The conserved phenylalanine or tryptophan normally closing the CDR3 is absent here, so this likely arose from a read error. The rearrangement links TRBV2 to TRBJ1-6; tentatively, D is TRBD1 (5 bases). Between the trimmed V and J ends, which lost 6 bases and 3 bases, there was a span of 12 bases. CDR1 is SNHLY, CDR2 FYNNEI, per germline. CDR3 length: 15 residues. CDR3 nucleotide sequence: TGTGCCAGCAGAGACTCCAGGGACTATAATTCACCCCTCCACCTT. Its translation: CASRDSRDYNSPLHL.

The J gene is TRBJ2-2, the V gene TRBV5-6; 9 bases align to TRBD1. CDR1 is SGHDT, CDR2 YYEEEE, per germline. The CDR3 is made up of 19 amino acids. J lost 2 bases, V lost 4 bases, and 15 bases had no gene match. This chain's CDR3 is CASSRAGQGSLRNTGELFF. Written as DNA, the CDR3 is TGTGCCAGCAGCCGGGCGGGACAGGGTTCCCTTCGAAACACCGGGGAGCTGTTTTTT.

The chain has TRBV2 and TRBJ2-1; 10 positions match TRBD1. There are 13 residues in the CDR3. The trim removed 8 bases at V and 7 bases at J, leaving 5 bases unmatched. Germline CDR1 reads SNHLY; CDR2 reads FYNNEI. This CDR3 is CASRKGQGNEQFF. The CDR3 bases are TGTGCCAGCCGCAAGGGACAGGGGAATGAGCAGTTCTTC.

As for this clone: Its ends do not fully match the called genes, so a read error is possible. The J gene is TRBJ2-1, the V gene TRBV16; D gene uncertain. The CDR3 is 11 amino acids. Germline assignment: CDR1 KGHSY and CDR2 FQNENV. CDR3 coding DNA: TGTGCCAGCAGTCAATACAATGAGCAGTTCTTC. Its protein product is CASSQYNEQFF.

This chain's CDR3 is CATSRANTEAFF. DNA of the CDR3: TGTGCCACCAGCAGAGCCAACACTGAAGCTTTCTTT. The genes are TRBV15 and TRBJ1-1; no firm D call. Germline assignment: CDR1 LNHNV and CDR2 YYDKDF (reference sequence). CDR3 length equals 12 residues. V lost 1 base, J lost 2 bases, and 2 bases lay in between.

The chain is built from TRBV7-2 and TRBJ2-2, with a tentative D call TRBD1 (6 bases). This CDR3 has 14 amino acids. From germline, CDR1 is SGHTA and CDR2 FQGNSA. V lost 5 bases to trimming and J lost 1 base, with 8 bases between them. The CDR3 sequence: CASSKQGNTGELFF. For the CDR3, the DNA is TGTGCCAGCAGCAAACAGGGGAACACCGGGGAGCTGTTTTTT.

In DNA form, the CDR3 reads TGTGCCAGCAGCTGGACGGACACCGCCTACGAGCAGTACTTC. Amino acid sequence: CASSWTDTAYEQYF. V gene TRBV11-2 combines with J gene TRBJ2-7; the D gene is possibly TRBD1 (5 bases). V lost 4 bases and J 2 bases, leaving 12 bases between the germline ends. The CDR3 covers 14 residues. Germline CDR1 SGHAT, CDR2 FQNNGV.

The chain couples TRBV7-3 to TRBJ2-7, with a possible D match to TRBD2 (6 bases). CDR3 length: 15 residues. V lost 4 bases and J 2 bases, leaving 15 bases between the germline ends. Germline CDR1 SGHTA, CDR2 FQGTGA. The CDR3 coding sequence is TGTGCCAGCAGCTCAGTGGGCGGGGCGACCTACGAGCAGTACTTC. It encodes CASSSVGGATYEQYF. Full variable domain (rest looked up from reference TRBV7-3 and TRBJ2-7): GAGVSQTPSNKVTEKGKYVELRCDPISGHTALYWYRQSLGQGPEFLIYFQGTGAADDSGLPNDRFFAVRPEGSVSTLKIQRTERGDSAVYLCASSSVGGATYEQYFGPGTRLTVT.

The chain joins TRBV4-3 to TRBJ1-5; D is unresolved. Trimming pared 2 bases from V and 4 bases from J, leaving 6 bases between. The germline V gene encodes CDR1 LGHNA and CDR2 YSLEER. The CDR3 extends over 13 amino acids. CDR3 residues: CASSQNRNQPQHF. Here the CDR3 DNA reads TGCGCCAGCAGCCAAAACAGAAATCAGCCCCAGCATTTT.

The rearrangement links TRBV5-4 to TRBJ1-5, with TRBD1 identical over 9 bases. The CDR3 has 13 residues. V was clipped by 4 bases and J by 7 bases; unmatched bases: 3. Germline-derived CDR1 and CDR2 are SGHNT and YYREEE (reference sequence). The CDR3 DNA reads TGTGCCAGCAGCCCCGACAGGGGGCAGCCCCAGCATTTT. It encodes CASSPDRGQPQHF.

The chain combines TRBV5-5 with TRBJ1-1, with TRBD1 identical over 8 bases. CDR3 length: 15 residues. Germline CDR1 SGHKS, CDR2 YYEKEE (reference sequence). Germline trimming cut 1 base from V and 2 bases from J; bases unmatched to any gene: 4. The CDR3 DNA is TGTGCCAGCAGCTTGATGGGGACAGGCAACACTGAAGCTTTCTTT. Amino acids: CASSLMGTGNTEAFF.

This chain joins TRBV18 and TRBJ1-1; maybe TRBD1 (5 bases). The CDR3 has 14 residues. The V end was cut by 2 bases, the J end by 4 bases, with 11 bases between. Germline V lookup: CDR1 KGHSH, CDR2 LQKENI. In nucleotides, the CDR3 is TGTGCCAGCTCACCATACGGGGGATCCACTGAAGCTTTCTTT. It is translated as CASSPYGGSTEAFF.

This clone appeared a single time. J is TRBJ2-7 and V is TRBV7-8; 8 positions match TRBD1. Germline CDR1 is SGHVS and CDR2 is FQNEAQ. Trimming cost V 0 bases and J 5 bases; bases outside gene matches: 9. The CDR3 extends over 16 amino acids. This chain's CDR3 is CASSLASSRTGNEQYF. As DNA, the CDR3 is TGTGCCAGCAGCTTAGCCAGTTCTCGGACAGGGAACGAGCAGTACTTC.

The chain links TRBV5-6 to TRBJ2-3; unclear D gene. V lost 6 bases and J 6 bases, leaving 14 bases between the germline ends. Germline assignment: CDR1 SGHDT and CDR2 YYEEEE. The CDR3 is 13 residues long. DNA for the CDR3: TGTGCCAGCATCAACGTAGCTGGGGATACGCAGTATTTT. Amino acids: CASINVAGDTQYF.

CDR3 sequence reads: CATSSDPVRGGYTF. CDR3 bases: TGTGCCACCAGCAGTGACCCGGTGAGGGGGGGCTACACCTTC. The chain recombines TRBV15 with TRBJ1-2, with a tentative D call TRBD1 (6 bases). The V end was cut by 3 bases, the J end by 8 bases, with 16 bases between. The CDR3 has 14 residues. CDR1 and CDR2 (germline): LNHNV, YYDKDF (reference sequence).

The chain is built from TRBV21-1 and TRBJ2-5; no check of the table's D call, TRBD2, against the DNA was made. TRBV21-1 counts as a pseudogene. The CDR3 runs to 13 residues. As DNA, the CDR3 is TGTGCCAGCTTTGCCCGGGTCCGGGAGACCCAGTACTTC. This sequence encodes CASFARVRETQYF.

The V and J genes are TRBV27 and TRBJ2-2, with 8 positions matching TRBD1. V dropped 3 bases and J dropped 5; count of bases not matched to a gene: 8. The length of the CDR3 is 16 residues. Germline CDR1 reads MNHEY; CDR2 reads SMNVEV (reference sequence). CDR3 in DNA: TGTGCCAGCAGTTTGCGACAGGGGCTTACGACCGGGGAGCTGTTTTTT. It translates to CASSLRQGLTTGELFF.

The genes are TRBV5-1 and TRBJ2-5; the D is unclear. Germline CDR1 is SGHRS and CDR2 is YFSETQ. The CDR3 runs 12 residues. V lost 1 base and J 0 bases, leaving 1 base between the germline ends. The CDR3 region has the DNA TGCGCCAGCAGCTTGAACCAAGAGACCCAGTACTTC. It translates to CASSLNQETQYF.

The chain is built from TRBV27 and TRBJ2-3; D may be TRBD1 or TRBD2 (5 bases each). V was clipped by 8 bases and J by 3 bases, with 15 bases between them. CDR3 length: 14 residues. Germline assignment: CDR1 MNHEY and CDR2 SMNVEV (reference sequence). CDR3 loop: CASRRDPRTDTQYF. The CDR3 DNA follows: TGTGCCAGCCGCCGGGACCCAAGGACAGATACGCAGTATTTT.

The chain uses TRBV7-9 and TRBJ2-2; D ambiguous. CDR3 length: 12 amino acids. V was pared by 5 bases and J by 5 bases, with 6 bases between. Germline V CDR1 and CDR2: SEHNR, FQNEAQ (reference sequence). The CDR3 spells CASSPDTGELFF. The CDR3 DNA reads as TGTGCCAGCAGCCCGGATACCGGGGAGCTGTTTTTT.

This clone has only one observation. The chain employs TRBV2 and TRBJ1-1, with D possibly matching TRBD1 (5 bases). There are 14 residues in the CDR3. Germline V gene data show CDR1 as SNHLY and CDR2 as FYNNEI. Between the trimmed V and J ends, which lost 9 bases and 2 bases, there was a span of 16 bases. In DNA form, the CDR3 reads TGTGCCAGTGGAGTAATGGGGCTAAACACTGAAGCTTTCTTT. Amino acids: CASGVMGLNTEAFF.

The genes are TRBV4-3 and TRBJ1-6; D not certain. The V gene lost 5 bases and the J gene lost 1 base, with 12 bases spanning the gap. This CDR3 is built from 16 residues. CDR1 is LGHNA, CDR2 YSLEER, per germline. The chain's CDR3 is CASSVTRVSYNSPLHF. The CDR3 coding sequence is TGCGCCAGCAGCGTCACTAGGGTTTCCTATAATTCACCCCTCCACTTT.

The CDR3 here is CASSSTISYGYTF. Written as DNA, the CDR3 is TGTGCCAGCAGTTCCACCATCTCCTATGGCTACACCTTC. This rearrangement joins TRBV6-5 to TRBJ1-2, with D unclear. Deletions cut 4 bases from V and 4 bases from J, with 10 bases between. Germline values: CDR1 MNHEY, CDR2 SVGAGI. The CDR3 runs 13 residues.

V gene TRBV6-6 combines with J gene TRBJ1-2; D not certain. Germline V gene data show CDR1 as MNHNY and CDR2 as SVGAGI (reference sequence). This CDR3 is 13 amino acids long. With 6 bases removed from V and 6 bases from J, the gap between germline ends came to 14 bases. The chain's CDR3 is CASRPLEGNGYTF. In DNA, the CDR3 is TGTGCCAGCAGACCCCTGGAAGGGAATGGCTACACCTTC.

This chain links TRBV2 with TRBJ2-3; weak D call: TRBD1 (5 bases). The CDR3 has 15 residues. V was trimmed by 0 bases and J by 7 bases, leaving 14 bases between them. Germline V CDR1 and CDR2: SNHLY, FYNNEI. The chain's CDR3 is CASSEAPGLGNTQYF. The CDR3 nucleotides are TGTGCCAGCAGTGAAGCTCCAGGGTTGGGGAATACGCAGTATTTT.

Regarding this clone: The CDR3 carries no conserved terminal phenylalanine or tryptophan, so it likely arises from a read error. This chain joins TRBV5-5 and TRBJ1-6; TRBD1 agrees at 7 bases. Germline V gene sequence: CDR1 SGHKS, CDR2 YYEKEE (reference sequence). The CDR3 has 13 residues. J was trimmed by 10 bases and V by 3 bases; bases with no gene match: 4. The CDR3 spells CASSWDSSSPLHL. CDR3 nucleotides: TGTGCCAGCAGCTGGGACAGTTCGTCACCCCTCCACCTT.

The chain combines TRBV5-6 with TRBJ2-5; the D is unclear. This CDR3 comprises 16 residues. Germline V gene lookup returns CDR1 SGHDT and CDR2 YYEEEE. V was shortened by 3 bases and J by 7 bases, with 22 bases between the two germline ends. CDR3 loop: CASSSLSQGSHGTQYF. The CDR3 DNA reads TGTGCCAGCAGCTCCCTATCACAAGGTTCCCACGGGACCCAGTACTTC. The variable domain in full, with the rest retrieved from reference TRBV5-6 and TRBJ2-5, is DAGVTQSPTHLIKTRGQQVTLRCSPKSGHDTVSWYQQALGQGPQFIFQYYEEEERQRGNFPDRFSGHQFPNYSSELNVNALLLGDSALYLCASSSLSQGSHGTQYFGPGTRLLVL.

The chain links TRBV10-3 to TRBJ1-1, with D perhaps matching TRBD1 (6 bases). The CDR3 covers 14 residues. Trimming pared 6 bases from V and 0 bases from J, leaving 11 bases between. CDR1 is ENHRY, CDR2 SYGVKD, per germline. CDR3 coding DNA: TGTGCCATCAGAGAGGACAGAATGAACACTGAAGCTTTCTTT. Its protein is CAIREDRMNTEAFF.